Described below is a single TCR beta chain sequence and its context. The record originates from a study of cytomegalovirus exposure and HLA in healthy donors. Researchers ran the PCR with 60 Vbeta and 13 Jbeta primers. Measured with immunoSEQ multiplex PCR; TCRdb has only the in-frame clones, and not every one. The repertoire includes 110,000 or so clones, approximately 12% of them detected once, and 16% sits in the top ten. Trimming took 4 bases from V and 8 from J; bases not matched to a gene: 4. The CDR3 sequence is 15 residues long. The germline V gene encodes CDR1 MNHNS and CDR2 SASEGT. The source is a man aged 40-50 years in good health and CMV-seropositive. This rearrangement joins TRBV6-1 to TRBJ2-1; 14 bases line up with TRBD2. The sample consisted of PBMCs. CDR3 sequence: CASSAGTSGSHEQFF. The CDR3 DNA reads as TGTGCCAGCAGTGCCGGGACTAGCGGGAGTCATGAGCAGTTCTTC.